These 24 T cell receptor beta chains originate from one sample sequenced in a study of blood T cell repertoires in COVID-19. The table came from immunoSEQ multiplex PCR; TCRdb's copy has only in-frame clones and leaves some out. Among just over 650,000 clones listed, around 90% were seen once. Sequenced input: peripheral blood. The receptors come from a woman aged 18-35 years with acute or convalescent COVID-19.

The V and J genes are TRBV7-9 and TRBJ1-1; TRBD1 aligns across 8 bases. CDR3 length equals 17 residues. Per germline, CDR1 SEHNR and CDR2 FQNEAQ (reference sequence). The junction had 12 bases not matched to a gene; V was cut back by 0 bases and J by 6 bases. The CDR3 coding sequence is TGTGCCAGCAGCTTAGCACCAACCGGACAGGGAGGACCTGAAGCTTTCTTT. As protein: CASSLAPTGQGGPEAFF. Based on the CDR3 plus reference TRBV7-9 and TRBJ1-1, the full variable domain is DTGVSQNPRHKITKRGQNVTFRCDPISEHNRLYWYRQTLGQGPEFLTYFQNEAQLEKSRLLSDRFSAERPKGSFSTLEIQRTEQGDSAMYLCASSLAPTGQGGPEAFFGQGTRLTVV.

V usage is TRBV6-5 and J usage is TRBJ1-2; D perhaps matches TRBD1 (6 bases). The CDR3 extends over 14 amino acids. The V gene's germline CDR1 is MNHEY and CDR2 SVGAGI. V lost 0 bases and J lost 6, with 11 bases in between. The CDR3 coding sequence is TGTGCCAGCAGTTACTCGCCGCAGGGGAATGGCTACACCTTC. Translation gives CASSYSPQGNGYTF.

The gene calls are TRBV4-3 and TRBJ1-4; 7 bases fit TRBD1. CDR1 and CDR2 from the germline V gene are LGHNA and YSLEER. The V segment lost 3 bases and the J segment 8 bases; nucleotides outside the gene matches: 12. The CDR3 totals 16 residues. This CDR3 reads CASSHVRQGIGEKLFF. The DNA of the CDR3 is TGCGCCAGCAGCCACGTTAGACAGGGAATTGGCGAAAAACTGTTTTTT.

The chain links TRBV6-5 to TRBJ1-5; no clear D. Germline V gene sequence: CDR1 MNHEY, CDR2 SVGAGI. The CDR3 is 14 amino acids. V lost 2 bases, J lost 2 bases, and 7 bases lay in between. The CDR3 here is CASSYLSGNQPQHF. The CDR3 DNA reads TGTGCCAGCAGTTACCTCTCGGGCAATCAGCCCCAGCATTTT.

V usage is TRBV30 and J usage is TRBJ1-2; D remains ambiguous. Per germline, CDR1 GTSNPN and CDR2 SVGIG (reference sequence). This CDR3 is 14 amino acids long. V lost 4 bases, J lost 4 bases, and 16 bases lay in between. The CDR3 DNA reads TGTGCCTGGACCCCAGGAGGTATGGGCTATGGCTACACCTTC. This sequence encodes CAWTPGGMGYGYTF. The variable domain in full, with the rest retrieved from reference TRBV30 and TRBJ1-2, is SQTIHQWPATLVQPVGSPLSLECTVEGTSNPNLYWYRQAAGRGLQLLFYSVGIGQISSEVPQNLSASRPQDRQFILSSKKLLLSDSGFYLCAWTPGGMGYGYTFGSGTRLTVV.

Regarding this clone: One end of the junction is discordant with germline, which a read error may explain. The chain has TRBV19 and TRBJ1-1; 9 bases align to TRBD1. This CDR3 is built from 15 residues. CDR1 is LNHDA, CDR2 SQIVND, per germline (reference sequence). The CDR3 spells CASSITGTGNAEAFF. CDR3 nucleotides: TGTGCCAGTAGTATCACCGGGACAGGGAACGCTGAAGCTTTCTTT.

This chain joins TRBV6-5 and TRBJ1-1; D is possibly TRBD1 (6 bases). This CDR3 has 11 amino acids. Germline lookup yields CDR1 MNHEY and CDR2 SVGAGI. V was cut by 6 bases and J by 6 bases, with 8 bases left in between. Here the CDR3 DNA reads TGTGCCAGCAGCGGGGGGCCTGAAGCTTTCTTT. It codes for CASSGGPEAFF.

The count of this clone is one. The rearrangement uses TRBV7-9 and TRBJ2-1; TRBD2 is a possible D gene (6 bases). The CDR3 is made up of 16 amino acids. Germline CDR1 reads SEHNR; CDR2 reads FQNEAQ (reference sequence). Between the trimmed V and J ends, which lost 3 bases and 7 bases, there was a span of 19 bases. The CDR3: CASSFMGLQPRNEQFF. The DNA for the CDR3 is TGTGCCAGCAGCTTTATGGGACTCCAACCACGAAATGAGCAGTTCTTC.

The V call is TRBV4-1, the J call TRBJ1-2; D is possibly TRBD1 (6 bases). CDR3 length equals 16 residues. Trimming removed 2 bases from V and 4 bases from J, with 17 bases in between. Germline lookup yields CDR1 MGHRA and CDR2 YSYEKL. CDR3 residues: CASSQQLTGTTYGYTF. The CDR3 DNA reads as TGCGCCAGCAGCCAACAACTGACAGGAACGACCTATGGCTACACCTTC.

The chain joins TRBV28 to TRBJ1-5; the D gene is possibly TRBD1 (5 bases). Trimming left V 2 bases short and J 11 bases short, with 19 bases between. There are 15 residues in the CDR3. Germline lookup yields CDR1 MDHEN and CDR2 SYDVKM. The CDR3 DNA reads TGTGCCAGCAGTTTACCTGGACCCCCCGGGGGGGCCCAGCATTTT. It yields the protein CASSLPGPPGGAQHF.

The rearrangement uses TRBV5-1 and TRBJ2-3; D possibly corresponds to TRBD1 (6 bases). The V and J ends lost 4 bases and 7 bases respectively, with 19 bases between them. Germline CDR1 SGHRS, CDR2 YFSETQ. CDR3 length: 15 amino acids. CDR3 residues: CASSPGALSSNTQYF. For the CDR3, the DNA is TGCGCCAGCAGCCCAGGGGCGTTATCGAGCAATACGCAGTATTTT.

The genes are TRBV7-9 and TRBJ2-1, with 10 bases lining up with TRBD2. V gave up 5 bases and J gave up 10 bases; unmatched junction bases: 11. Germline-derived CDR1 and CDR2 are SEHNR and FQNEAQ (reference sequence). The CDR3 length is 15 residues. Here the CDR3 reads CASSPSGGVTREQFF. Here the CDR3 DNA reads TGTGCCAGCAGCCCAAGCGGGGGGGTCACAAGAGAGCAGTTCTTC.

The genes are TRBV11-2 and TRBJ2-2, with 12 bases lining up with TRBD2. The CDR3 runs 19 residues. Germline values: CDR1 SGHAT, CDR2 FQNNGV. J was trimmed by 0 bases and V by 1 base; bases with no gene match: 6. The CDR3 loop is CASSLGLAGGPTNTGELFF. As DNA, the CDR3 is TGTGCCAGCAGCTTAGGGCTAGCGGGGGGGCCTACGAACACCGGGGAGCTGTTTTTT.

The chain employs TRBV5-1 and TRBJ1-2; D gene ambiguous. The V and J ends lost 0 bases and 4 bases respectively, with 10 bases between them. The CDR3 is 14 amino acids. The V gene's germline CDR1 is SGHRS and CDR2 YFSETQ. The CDR3: CASSLGEKSYGYTF. As DNA, the CDR3 is TGCGCCAGCAGCTTGGGTGAGAAATCCTATGGCTACACCTTC.

V and J are TRBV25-1 and TRBJ2-5, with D possibly matching TRBD1 (5 bases). Germline-derived CDR1 and CDR2 are MGHDK and SYGVNS. The germline V and J ends were trimmed by 4 bases and 5 bases, with 8 bases remaining between them. There are 12 residues in the CDR3. CDR3 bases: TGTGCCAGCAGTGCCAGGGTGGAGACCCAGTACTTC. Protein: CASSARVETQYF. The entire variable domain, with the rest obtained from reference TRBV25-1 and TRBJ2-5, is as follows: EADIYQTPRYLVIGTGKKITLECSQTMGHDKMYWYQQDPGMELHLIHYSYGVNSTEKGDLSSESTVSRIRTEHFPLTLESARPSHTSQYLCASSARVETQYFGPGTRLLVL.

The V call is TRBV3-1 (or the pseudogene TRBV3-2), the J call TRBJ2-1; perhaps TRBD1 as D (7 bases). The CDR3 runs 19 residues. Between the trimmed V and J ends, which lost 4 bases and 3 bases, there was a span of 25 bases. Per germline, CDR1 LGHDT and CDR2 YNNKEL (reference sequence). The CDR3 sequence is CASSPRAGGMFRGYNEQFF. CDR3 bases: TGTGCCAGCAGCCCGCGGGCAGGGGGGATGTTTAGAGGCTACAATGAGCAGTTCTTC.

The chain combines TRBV9 with TRBJ2-7; maybe TRBD2 (5 bases). The V and J ends lost 1 base and 3 bases respectively, with 14 bases between them. The CDR3 extends over 15 amino acids. The germline CDR1 and CDR2 sequences are SGDLS and YYNGEE. Written as DNA, the CDR3 is TGTGCCAGCAGCGTAACCCCGGGAACCTACTACGAGCAGTACTTC. Its protein is CASSVTPGTYYEQYF.

The sample holds a few counts of this clone. The CDR3 protein is CATYQTGQEIYEQYF. The DNA for the CDR3 is TGTGCCACCTACCAGACGGGACAGGAGATCTACGAGCAGTACTTC. The rearrangement uses TRBV24-1 and TRBJ2-7, with 8 positions matching TRBD1. Trimming took 9 bases from V and 3 from J; bases not matched to a gene: 12. Germline loops: CDR1 KGHDR, CDR2 SFDVKD. The CDR3 contains 15 residues.

This clone occurred a few times. The chain couples TRBV7-8 to TRBJ1-1, with D tentatively TRBD1 (6 bases). Germline V gene sequence: CDR1 SGHVS, CDR2 FQNEAQ. The CDR3 has 16 amino acids. V lost 1 base and J 0 bases, leaving 12 bases between the germline ends. The CDR3 loop reads CASSLDHGQMNTEAFF. CDR3 nucleotides: TGTGCCAGCAGCTTAGATCACGGACAGATGAACACTGAAGCTTTCTTT.

The rearrangement uses TRBV21-1 and TRBJ1-1; the tabulated D call, TRBD1, remains unverified against the DNA. TRBV21-1 is flagged as a pseudogene. The CDR3 runs to 14 residues. For the CDR3, the DNA is TGTGCCAGCAGCAACAGGGGTAGAAACACTGAAGCTTTCTTT. This encodes CASSNRGRNTEAFF.

The chain uses TRBV5-1 and TRBJ2-2; D might be TRBD2 (5 bases). There are 14 residues in the CDR3. The germline V gene encodes CDR1 SGHRS and CDR2 YFSETQ. V lost 2 bases, J lost 3 bases, and 8 bases lay in between. CDR3 bases: TGCGCCAGCAGCTTCGAGGGTGACACCGGGGAGCTGTTTTTT. Amino acid sequence: CASSFEGDTGELFF.

The rearrangement joins TRBV3-1 (or the pseudogene TRBV3-2) to TRBJ1-2; the match to TRBD1 covers 11 bases. CDR3 length: 16 residues. The germline CDR1 and CDR2 sequences are LGHDT and YNNKEL (reference sequence). V gave up 1 base and J gave up 4 bases; unmatched junction bases: 5. The CDR3 nucleotides read TGTGCCAGCAGCCAAGCTGGACAGGGGGCTTTCTATGGCTACACCTTC. It specifies CASSQAGQGAFYGYTF.

This clone was counted a few times. The chain joins TRBV21-1 to TRBJ2-7; the DNA was not compared with TRBD1, the D call given in the table. TRBV21-1 is recorded as a pseudogene. The CDR3 contains 16 residues. The CDR3 region is CASSKLGTHHSYEQYF. CDR3 DNA sequence: TGTGCCAGCAGCAAATTGGGGACACACCATTCCTACGAGCAGTACTTC.

This clone appeared a single time. The rearrangement uses TRBV29-1 and TRBJ1-2; D gene uncertain. CDR1 SQVTM and CDR2 ANQGSEA come from the germline V gene. The CDR3 is made up of 13 amino acids. The V and J ends lost 6 bases and 6 bases respectively, with 17 bases between them. This CDR3 reads CSVADGEVDGYTF. CDR3 sequence (DNA): TGCAGCGTCGCCGATGGGGAGGTCGATGGCTACACCTTC.